This TCR beta chain was sequenced in a study of cytotoxic CD8 clonotypes in ibrutinib-treated CLL. At the level of the study: Mean yields were approximately 270,000 productive templates and 90,000 to 95,000 productive rearrangements per sample.

This clone was observed a handful of times. The antigen is not known. V dropped 7 bases and J dropped 1 base, with 10 bases sitting between them. Per germline, CDR1 SGHDN and CDR2 FVKESK. The CDR3 loop spans 13 amino acids. Clones were sequenced by immunoSEQ multiplex PCR, and TCRdb holds only the in-frame ones, with some missing. This sample has 57,000 or so clones, with nearly 55% found just once. Study-wide findings and caveats: While tracking circulating CD8+ T-cell counts, baseline clonality exceeded that of age-matched healthy donors.

The genes are TRBV14 and TRBJ1-1; no clear D gene. The sequencing used PBMCs, collected at disease progression, from a patient treated with ibrutinib. The sequence derives from a human donor with chronic lymphocytic leukemia. As DNA, the CDR3 is TGTGCCAGCAATCAGGACTGGAACACTGAAGCTTTCTTT. The encoded protein is CASNQDWNTEAFF.